This TCR beta chain was observed in a study of blood T cell repertoires in COVID-19. This clone is a singleton in its sample. Profiled with immunoSEQ multiplex PCR; TCRdb holds only in-frame clones, not every one. Altogether a few hundred thousand clones are present, roughly 80% being singletons, with the ten largest covering less than 6%. Trimming shortened V by 7 bases and J by 4 bases, and 14 bases separated the two germline ends. There are 14 residues in the CDR3. Germline CDR1 is MNHEY and CDR2 is SVGAGI. This clonotype was obtained from a man aged 55 to 69 who had recovered from COVID-19. The V call is TRBV6-5, the J call TRBJ1-5, with D uncertain. The sequenced sample consisted of peripheral blood. The CDR3 region is CASTAVRKNQPQHF. Written as DNA, the CDR3 is TGTGCCAGCACGGCGGTGCGTAAGAATCAGCCCCAGCATTTT.